This is a list of T cell receptor beta chains from one sample in a study of T-cell reconstitution after alpha-beta-depleted transplantation in children. TCRdb reprocessed the PCR reads with MiXCR, giving one entry per CDR3 protein. This table holds about 310,000 distinct CDR3 sequences, more than 20% found once. This specimen consisted of PBMCs, mostly from graft donor cells, obtained 180 days after TCRalphabeta/CD19-depleted stem cell transplant. Receptor source: a male patient between 10 and 17 years old who had a stem cell transplant for acute lymphoblastic leukemia, so the T cells may come from the graft donor. Each CDR3 is given with its conserved first and last residue. A D gene is named only where the DNA matches it firmly. Not every row has a clone size; where given, it reads once, few, many or a size class.

len	v_gene	j_gene	abundance	d_gene	CDR3nt	CDR3aa
13	TRBV5-1	TRBJ2-7	few	TRBD2	TGCGCCAGCGGTACTAGCGGTCCCTACGAGCAGTACTTC	CASGTSGPYEQYF
14	TRBV4-2	TRBJ2-2	-	-	TGTGCCAGCAGCCACCGGGGGGCCACCGGGGAGCTGTTTTTT	CASSHRGATGELFF
14	TRBV7-8	TRBJ1-3	-	-	TGTGCCAGCAGCTTGCCAAAAAAAGGAAACACCATATATTTT	CASSLPKKGNTIYF
16	TRBV7-9	TRBJ1-1	-	-	TGTGCCAGCATCTTAAGGGGGACACCTCTTAACACTGAAGCTTTCTTT	CASILRGTPLNTEAFF
14	TRBV5-1	TRBJ1-5	few	-	TGCGCCAGCAGCTTGGGGGGGGGCGATCAGCCCCAGCATTTT	CASSLGGGDQPQHF
16	TRBV20-1	TRBJ2-1	few	-	TGCAGTGCTAGATTCCGGACAGGGAGGGATTACAATGAGCAGTTCTTC	CSARFRTGRDYNEQFF
14	TRBV7-3	TRBJ2-1	-	TRBD2	TGTGCCAGCAGCCGACTAGCGGGGGTACATGAGCAGTTCTTC	CASSRLAGVHEQFF
14	TRBV7-9	TRBJ2-7	-	-	TGTGCCAGCAGCTTAGCTGGAGTGGTCTACGAGCAGTACTTC	CASSLAGVVYEQYF
17	TRBV6-1	TRBJ2-6	-	TRBD1	TGTGCCAGCAGTCCGGGACAGTATTCTTCTGGGGCCAACGTCCTGACTTTC	CASSPGQYSSGANVLTF
18	TRBV20-1	TRBJ2-7	few	TRBD2	TGCAGTGCTAGAGATGCTAGCGGGAGATTTTGGGGGACCTACGAGCAGTACTTC	CSARDASGRFWGTYEQYF
13	TRBV20-1	TRBJ2-5	few	-	TGCAGTGCTTCCCCCGCTGGGAAAGAGACCCAGTACTTC	CSASPAGKETQYF
14	TRBV15	TRBJ1-1	few	-	TGTGCCACCAGCAGAGTGAGGGATGGCACTGAAGCTTTCTTT	CATSRVRDGTEAFF
15	TRBV20-1	TRBJ2-3	-	-	TGCAGTGCTACCAGTAGATTAGCGATCACAGATACGCAGTATTTT	CSATSRLAITDTQYF
13	TRBV18	TRBJ2-5	-	TRBD2	TGTGCCAGCTCCCGGACTAGTCGCGAGACCCAGTACTTC	CASSRTSRETQYF
15	TRBV28	TRBJ2-5	few	-	TGTGCCAGCAGTTTAGGGGGAGGGGGCCCGGAGACCCAGTACTTC	CASSLGGGGPETQYF
18	TRBV11-1	TRBJ2-7	-	-	TGTGCCAGCAGCCTTACGGAAAGACGCAGGACCTTCTCCTACGAGCAGTACTTC	CASSLTERRRTFSYEQYF